The T cell receptor beta chain under discussion was sequenced for a study of human T cells and chemical hapten exposure. Source study methods: TCR counts had a median of approximately 96,000 per sample and spanned roughly 20,000 to 750,000. Via MiXCR, TCRdb re-called the RACE reads, giving one row per CDR3 protein. The V and J calls here are based on TCRdb, not the publication. The sample lists roughly 140,000 distinct CDR3 sequences, over 9.5% occurring once. Time point meaning: patch test 2, 6 weeks after DPC sensitization. Indicated treatment: therapeutic diphenylcyclopropenone sensitization with weekly scalp DPC. This clonotype was detected many times. What it recognizes is unknown. J lost 5 bases, V lost 5 bases, and 5 bases had no gene match. This CDR3 spans 13 amino acids. Germline V gene sequence: CDR1 SGHTA, CDR2 FQGTGA. Whole-study results and caveats: TCRs exceeding a frequency of 1 in 1000 stayed unchanged under DPC sensitization. Expanded TCR counts at PT1 went up together with patch test score, a positive correlation.

The J gene is TRBJ2-7, the V gene TRBV7-3; 8 positions agree with TRBD1. The sequences come from whole blood, collected in connection with sensitization to the hapten diphenylcyclopropenone (DPC). The TCR sequence derives from a woman aged 45-65 years with alopecia areata. Some clones in this sample may be carry-over from other donors' samples. CDR3 amino acids: CASSRQQGDEQYF. The CDR3 bases are TGTGCCAGCAGCCGACAACAGGGGGACGAGCAGTACTTC. The entire variable domain, with the rest obtained from reference TRBV7-3 and TRBJ2-7, is as follows: GAGVSQTPSNKVTEKGKYVELRCDPISGHTALYWYRQSLGQGPEFLIYFQGTGAADDSGLPNDRFFAVRPEGSVSTLKIQRTERGDSAVYLCASSRQQGDEQYFGPGTRLTVT.